The 28 T cell receptor beta chains below come from one sample, sequenced in a study of blood T cells in healthy people across ages. For the second PCR, which ran for roughly 7 to 11 cycles, a sample-barcoded 5' primer and a J-beta primer mix were used. TCRdb fed the 5' RACE reads into MiXCR, producing one record per CDR3 protein. The sample yields hundreds of thousands of distinct CDR3 sequences, roughly 53% seen once. Input material: blood. Source of these receptors: a man aged 55 to 70 in good health.

This clonotype appeared a few times. V gene TRBV20-1 combines with J gene TRBJ1-1; possibly TRBD1 for D (5 bases). V was shortened by 3 bases and J by 2 bases, with 13 bases between the two germline ends. CDR3 length: 14 amino acids. CDR1 and CDR2 (germline): DFQATT, SNEGSKA (reference sequence). The CDR3 here is CSASFGGGNTEAFF. The CDR3 DNA follows: TGCAGTGCTAGTTTCGGGGGAGGAAACACTGAAGCTTTCTTT.

J is TRBJ2-1 and V is TRBV18; TRBD2 agrees at 7 bases. The germline V gene encodes CDR1 KGHSH and CDR2 LQKENI. CDR3 length: 15 residues. The V segment lost 4 bases and the J segment 4 bases; nucleotides outside the gene matches: 7. CDR3 sequence: CASSRTGLSYNEQFF. The DNA of the CDR3 is TGTGCCAGCTCACGGACGGGACTATCGTACAATGAGCAGTTCTTC.

V usage is TRBV25-1 and J usage is TRBJ2-3; perhaps TRBD1 as D (5 bases). The germline V and J ends were trimmed by 5 bases and 1 base, with 13 bases remaining between them. This CDR3 is 15 amino acids long. Germline CDR1 MGHDK, CDR2 SYGVNS. CDR3 sequence (DNA): TGTGCCAGCAGTCCCCAGGGATGGGGCACAGATACGCAGTATTTT. This gives the protein CASSPQGWGTDTQYF.

The V call is TRBV21-1, the J call TRBJ2-3; the table's D call, TRBD2, has no DNA check behind it. TRBV21-1 is a known pseudogene. This CDR3 comprises 18 residues. CDR3 bases: TGTGCCAGCAGCAAGGAGGCTAGCGGGGGGGAGCTTACAGATACGCAGTATTTT. Its translation is CASSKEASGGELTDTQYF.

The chain employs TRBV6-4 and TRBJ2-3; 9 nucleotides line up with TRBD2. The J segment lost 2 bases and the V segment lost 8 bases, leaving 8 bases of the junction unmatched. This CDR3 region has 15 residues. Germline CDR1 reads MRHNA; CDR2 reads SNTAGT. The DNA for the CDR3 is TGTGCCAGCGGGCCTAGCGGGGCAAACACAGATACGCAGTATTTT. The encoded protein is CASGPSGANTDTQYF.

The genes are TRBV7-8 and TRBJ2-3, with 8 bases lining up with TRBD2. The V segment lost 6 bases and the J segment 0 bases; nucleotides outside the gene matches: 20. The CDR3 has 20 residues. Germline lookup yields CDR1 SGHVS and CDR2 FQNEAQ. The CDR3 DNA follows: TGTGCCAGCAGTCTAGGGGTCGGGACTAGGGCGGGAATTAGCACAGATACGCAGTATTTT. Protein sequence: CASSLGVGTRAGISTDTQYF.

This clonotype was seen only a few times. V is TRBV5-6 and J is TRBJ2-7; D tentatively reads TRBD1 or TRBD2 (5 bases each). CDR3 size: 14 residues. V was clipped by 0 bases and J by 3 bases, with 10 bases between them. Looked up from germline, CDR1 is SGHDT and CDR2 is YYEEEE. CDR3 sequence: CASSLEGPHYEQYF. DNA of the CDR3: TGTGCCAGCAGCTTGGAGGGACCGCACTACGAGCAGTACTTC.

The chain employs TRBV7-6 and TRBJ2-5; the D is unclear. The CDR3 has 15 amino acids. From germline, CDR1 is SGHVS and CDR2 FNYEAQ. Trimming removed 1 base at V and 3 bases at J, with 12 bases between. CDR3 in DNA: TGTGCCAGCAGCTTAGGGCCCAGGAGTAAAGAGACCCAGTACTTC. This sequence encodes CASSLGPRSKETQYF. Full variable domain (rest looked up from reference TRBV7-6 and TRBJ2-5): GAGVSQSPRYKVTKRGQDVALRCDPISGHVSLYWYRQALGQGPEFLTYFNYEAQQDKSGLPNDRFSAERPEGSISTLTIQRTEQRDSAMYRCASSLGPRSKETQYFGPGTRLLVL.

CDR3 nucleotide sequence: TGTGCCAGCAGCCCAAGTAGCGGTGAAGCTTTCTTT. Its protein is CASSPSSGEAFF. This rearrangement joins TRBV11-2 to TRBJ1-1; no firm D call. The CDR3 is 12 residues long. Germline V lookup: CDR1 SGHAT, CDR2 FQNNGV. V lost 5 bases, J lost 7 bases, and 11 bases lay in between.

The V call is TRBV10-2, the J call TRBJ2-3; TRBD2 agrees at 10 bases. CDR1 and CDR2 from the germline V gene are WSHSY and SAAADI. The V gene end was trimmed by 4 bases and the J gene end by 4 bases; junction bases not matched to a gene: 5. CDR3 length: 15 residues. CDR3 coding DNA: TGCGCCAGCAGTGTCGCTAGCGGGGGCCCAGATACGCAGTATTTT. It specifies CASSVASGGPDTQYF.

This clonotype was observed a few times. The chain links TRBV20-1 to TRBJ2-5, with D possibly being TRBD1 or TRBD2 (6 bases each). V lost 6 bases, J lost 5 bases, and 16 bases lay in between. Germline CDR1 is DFQATT and CDR2 is SNEGSKA (reference sequence). CDR3 size: 13 residues. CDR3 nucleotides: TGCAGTGCAAAGTTGGGGGGCGTGGAGACCCAGTACTTC. It encodes CSAKLGGVETQYF.

V and J are TRBV3-1 and TRBJ2-7; TRBD2 matches at 9 bases. This CDR3 comprises 15 residues. The ends lost 3 bases at V and 7 bases at J; junction bases unmatched: 10. Germline V gene lookup returns CDR1 LGHDT and CDR2 YNNKEL (reference sequence). CDR3 sequence reads: CASSQAAGGHNEQYF. The CDR3 coding sequence is TGTGCCAGCAGCCAGGCGGCGGGGGGGCACAATGAGCAGTACTTC.

A few counts support this clonotype. J is TRBJ2-1 and V is TRBV6-6; D may correspond to TRBD1 or TRBD2 (6 bases each). The V gene's germline CDR1 is MNHNY and CDR2 SVGAGI (reference sequence). This CDR3 is 16 amino acids long. Trimming took 5 bases from V and 8 from J, leaving 22 bases between them. CDR3 in amino acids: CASSPNTGAYVDEQFF. CDR3 DNA: TGTGCCAGCAGTCCAAACACGGGGGCGTATGTTGATGAGCAGTTCTTC.

This clonotype appeared a single time. The chain recombines TRBV28 with TRBJ1-4; D is unresolved. V shed 3 bases and J shed 12 bases, with 11 bases lying between them. The germline V gene encodes CDR1 MDHEN and CDR2 SYDVKM. The CDR3 runs to 12 residues. CDR3 DNA: TGTGCCAGCAGTTTGGTTTCCTGGGAACTGTTTTTT. Its protein is CASSLVSWELFF. Looking up the rest from reference TRBV28 and TRBJ1-4 gives the full variable domain: DVKVTQSSRYLVKRTGEKVFLECVQDMDHENMFWYRQDPGLGLRLIYFSYDVKMKEKGDIPEGYSVSREKKERFSLILESASTNQTSMYLCASSLVSWELFFGSGTQLSVL.

The chain links TRBV6-2 or TRBV6-3 to TRBJ1-2; D is unclear. The CDR3 has 11 amino acids. Germline V gene lookup returns CDR1 MNHEY and CDR2 SVGEGT. The V and J ends lost 2 bases and 4 bases respectively, with 2 bases between them. The CDR3 loop is CASSYGYGYTF. For the CDR3, the DNA is TGTGCCAGCAGTTACGGCTATGGCTACACCTTC.

J is TRBJ1-6 and V is TRBV30; D is perhaps TRBD1 (6 bases). This CDR3 region has 17 residues. Trimming removed 5 bases from V and 7 bases from J, with 24 bases in between. Germline V gene lookup returns CDR1 GTSNPN and CDR2 SVGIG (reference sequence). This chain's CDR3 is CAWGRTLQQGLNSPLHF. In DNA, the CDR3 is TGTGCCTGGGGTCGGACTCTACAACAGGGCCTAAATTCACCCCTCCACTTT.

The chain joins TRBV5-1 to TRBJ2-1, with no clear D. The V and J ends lost 1 base and 0 bases respectively, with 14 bases between them. The CDR3 runs 17 residues. From germline, CDR1 is SGHRS and CDR2 YFSETQ. CDR3 coding DNA: TGCGCCAGCAGCTTGTTTCGACAAACGAGCTCCTACAATGAGCAGTTCTTC. It is translated as CASSLFRQTSSYNEQFF. The full variable domain, completed using reference TRBV5-1 and TRBJ2-1, is KAGVTQTPRYLIKTRGQQVTLSCSPISGHRSVSWYQQTPGQGLQFLFEYFSETQRNKGNFPGRFSGRQFSNSRSEMNVSTLELGDSALYLCASSLFRQTSSYNEQFFGPGTRLTVL.

The rearrangement joins TRBV12-3 or TRBV12-4 to TRBJ2-5; TRBD2 agrees at 8 bases. This CDR3 has 15 residues. Trimming at V came to 5 bases and at J to 2 bases, leaving 7 bases not matched to a gene. CDR3 nucleotides: TGTGCCAGCAGTCCGGGGGGGGCGAGTCAAGAGACCCAGTACTTC. It yields the protein CASSPGGASQETQYF.

This clonotype occurred a few times. The chain employs TRBV3-1 and TRBJ1-1, with a tentative D call TRBD1 (5 bases). The CDR3 consists of 15 residues. Trimming took 1 base from V and 3 from J, leaving 12 bases between them. CDR1 LGHDT and CDR2 YNNKEL come from the germline V gene (reference sequence). The chain's CDR3 is CASSQVGGEDTEAFF. The DNA of the CDR3 is TGTGCCAGCAGCCAAGTAGGAGGGGAGGACACTGAAGCTTTCTTT.

This clonotype was seen a few times. This chain uses TRBV5-1 with TRBJ2-5; no definite D call. The germline gives CDR1 SGHRS, CDR2 YFSETQ. Trimming pared 1 base from V and 5 bases from J, leaving 9 bases between. The CDR3 is made up of 13 amino acids. For the CDR3, the DNA is TGCGCCAGCAGCTTGTTGGCAGACGAGACCCAGTACTTC. It encodes CASSLLADETQYF.

The chain carries TRBV5-1 and TRBJ2-1, with D possibly being TRBD1 (5 bases). Matching the DNA end better, TRBJ2-7 makes the J call doubtful. The CDR3 loop spans 14 amino acids. CDR1 is SGHRS, CDR2 YFSETQ, per germline. In DNA form, the CDR3 reads TGCGCCACCCGACAGATGAGCTCCTACAATGAGCAGTACTTC. This sequence encodes CATRQMSSYNEQYF.

The J gene is TRBJ2-4, the V gene TRBV7-2, with 9 nucleotides matching TRBD1. The CDR3 spans 14 residues. V lost 3 bases to trimming and J lost 7 bases; unmatched junction nucleotides: 4. Germline V gives CDR1 SGHTA, CDR2 FQGNSA. CDR3 protein: CASSFHGTGNIQYF. CDR3 nucleotides: TGTGCCAGCAGCTTCCACGGGACAGGGAACATTCAGTACTTC.

This clonotype showed up just a few times. The V gene is TRBV20-1, the J gene TRBJ2-1, with 11 nucleotides matching TRBD2. Unmatched junction bases numbered 7, after V lost 6 bases and J lost 6 bases. CDR3 length equals 14 residues. Germline CDR1 reads DFQATT; CDR2 reads SNEGSKA (reference sequence). The CDR3 loop is CSAIGLAGSNEQFF. The CDR3 bases are TGCAGTGCGATAGGACTAGCGGGTTCCAATGAGCAGTTCTTC.

The chain links TRBV20-1 to TRBJ1-6, with TRBD1 identical over 7 bases. The CDR3 covers 15 residues. Per germline, CDR1 DFQATT and CDR2 SNEGSKA (reference sequence). The V gene end was trimmed by 4 bases and the J gene end by 9 bases; junction bases not matched to a gene: 12. The CDR3 loop is CSAIVPTRGSSPLHF. The CDR3, as DNA: TGCAGTGCTATCGTTCCCACCAGGGGGAGTTCACCCCTCCACTTT.

The rearrangement uses TRBV20-1 and TRBJ2-1, with TRBD1 matching over 9 bases. CDR1 DFQATT and CDR2 SNEGSKA come from the germline V gene (reference sequence). This CDR3 has 15 amino acids. The V segment lost 7 bases and the J segment 3 bases; nucleotides outside the gene matches: 10. The CDR3 nucleotides read TGCAGTGGGGACAGGGTTTCATCCAACTACAATGAGCAGTTCTTC. Its protein is CSGDRVSSNYNEQFF.

The genes are TRBV9 and TRBJ2-4, with TRBD2 matching over 11 bases. The DNA end lines up better with TRBJ2-7; the J call may be wrong. Germline CDR1 reads SGDLS; CDR2 reads YYNGEE. The CDR3 extends over 16 amino acids. In DNA, the CDR3 is TGTGCCAGCAGCGTGGGACTAGCGGACCCCACCTACGAGCAGTACTTC. Protein sequence: CASSVGLADPTYEQYF.

V gene TRBV7-9 combines with J gene TRBJ2-4; D is possibly TRBD1 (6 bases). Germline lookup yields CDR1 SEHNR and CDR2 FQNEAQ (reference sequence). The CDR3 consists of 15 residues. Deletions cut 5 bases from V and 0 bases from J, with 11 bases between. This CDR3 reads CASSLGHLAKNIQYF. For the CDR3, the DNA is TGTGCCAGCAGCCTGGGACACCTAGCCAAAAACATTCAGTACTTC.

The V and J genes are TRBV9 and TRBJ2-1, with D perhaps TRBD2 (6 bases). The CDR3 has 14 amino acids. Germline V gene sequence: CDR1 SGDLS, CDR2 YYNGEE. V lost 3 bases to trimming and J lost 6 bases, with 13 bases between them. CDR3 DNA: TGTGCCAGCAGCGCTCCCCAACTAGCCAATGAGCAGTTCTTC. This translates into CASSAPQLANEQFF.